This passage covers 22 T cell receptor beta chains from one sample sequenced in a study of CD8 T cells in ankylosing spondylitis. TCRdb re-derived calls from the 5' RACE reads in MiXCR, one entry per CDR3 protein. The sample has approximately 290,000 distinct CDR3 sequences, around 20% seen once. The specimen was blood, either unsorted or a sorted T cell fraction (not recorded which). These receptors came from a female donor with ankylosing spondylitis or in good health (not recorded which).

This clonotype came up many times. The chain carries TRBV20-1 and TRBJ1-2; no firm D call. Germline V gene sequence: CDR1 DFQATT, CDR2 SNEGSKA (reference sequence). V lost 8 bases to trimming and J lost 4 bases, with 14 bases between them. This CDR3 contains 12 residues. CDR3 coding DNA: TGCAGTTGTCCGGGAGCGAGCTATGGCTACACCTTC. It codes for CSCPGASYGYTF.

The chain uses TRBV6-2 or TRBV6-3 and TRBJ1-1; unclear D gene. The CDR3 consists of 13 residues. Germline V gene lookup returns CDR1 MNHEY and CDR2 SVGEGT. Trimming left V 2 bases short and J 0 bases short, with 4 bases between. CDR3 region: CASSYEVNTEAFF. In DNA form, the CDR3 reads TGTGCCAGCAGTTACGAAGTGAACACTGAAGCTTTCTTT.

CDR3 in DNA: TGTGCCAGCAGTTTAGATCCAGCCACCTTCCGTCAGCCCCAGCATTTT. This codes for CASSLDPATFRQPQHF. The gene calls are TRBV12-3 or TRBV12-4 and TRBJ1-5, with D unclear. The CDR3 runs 16 residues. V was shortened by 1 base and J by 6 bases, with 16 bases between the two germline ends.

The chain employs TRBV20-1 and TRBJ2-7, with TRBD2 matching 11 bases. The CDR3 runs to 17 residues. V lost 0 bases, J lost 6 bases, and 13 bases stayed unmatched. CDR1 and CDR2 (germline): DFQATT, SNEGSKA (reference sequence). DNA for the CDR3: TGCAGTGCTAGAGATCCGAATAGCGGGAGGGCGAGGTTCGAGCAGTACTTC. Its translation: CSARDPNSGRARFEQYF.

This clonotype was detected only a few times. V gene TRBV28 combines with J gene TRBJ2-7, with a tentative D call TRBD2 (5 bases). Germline V lookup: CDR1 MDHEN, CDR2 SYDVKM. The CDR3 consists of 13 residues. V shed 6 bases and J shed 2 bases, with 11 bases lying between them. CDR3 protein: CASRPSRTYEQYF. In nucleotides, the CDR3 is TGTGCCAGCAGACCTAGCAGGACCTACGAGCAGTACTTC.

This rearrangement joins TRBV27 to TRBJ2-3; D remains unclear. From germline, CDR1 is MNHEY and CDR2 SMNVEV (reference sequence). The CDR3 sequence is 13 residues long. The V end was cut by 6 bases, the J end by 1 base, with 8 bases between. The CDR3 sequence: CASRGRGTDTQYF. For the CDR3, the DNA is TGTGCCAGCAGAGGGCGAGGCACAGATACGCAGTATTTT.

This clonotype was counted between two and nine times. The chain uses TRBV24-1 and TRBJ2-7, with unresolved D. CDR3 size: 11 residues. Germline V gene lookup returns CDR1 KGHDR and CDR2 SFDVKD. V lost 12 bases to trimming and J lost 0 bases, with 8 bases between them. CDR3 in amino acids: CAVQVSYEQYF. CDR3 coding DNA: TGTGCCGTGCAGGTCTCCTACGAGCAGTACTTC.

This clonotype was observed a handful of times. The chain uses TRBV4-3 and TRBJ2-1; 9 nucleotides line up with TRBD2. The CDR3 contains 16 residues. The germline V gene has CDR1 LGHNA and CDR2 YSLEER. The V gene end was trimmed by 4 bases and the J gene end by 5 bases; junction bases not matched to a gene: 9. The CDR3: CASSRSGRGGNNEQFF. DNA of the CDR3: TGCGCCAGCAGCCGTAGCGGGAGAGGGGGGAACAATGAGCAGTTCTTC.

The chain joins TRBV12-3 or TRBV12-4 to TRBJ1-1; 7 nucleotides agree with TRBD1. This CDR3 has 18 residues. The junction had 13 bases not matched to a gene; V was cut back by 3 bases and J by 0 bases. The CDR3 DNA follows: TGTGCCAGCAGTTTTAGGTTTATAGGGGGCGTTATGAACACTGAAGCTTTCTTT. Translation: CASSFRFIGGVMNTEAFF.

V usage is TRBV7-2 and J usage is TRBJ2-2; no clear D gene. Trimming cost V 2 bases and J 1 base, with 5 bases left between them. Looked up from germline, CDR1 is SGHTA and CDR2 is FQGNSA. This CDR3 is built from 14 residues. The chain's CDR3 is CASSLLRNTGELFF. The CDR3 DNA reads as TGTGCCAGCAGCTTACTGCGGAACACCGGGGAGCTGTTTTTT.

The chain employs TRBV4-3 and TRBJ2-4; TRBD2 aligns across 7 bases. With 1 base clipped from V and 0 bases from J, the junction kept 3 bases outside the gene matches. The CDR3 spans 16 residues. Germline V lookup: CDR1 LGHNA, CDR2 YSLEER. As DNA, the CDR3 is TGCGCCAGCAGCCAAGGCGCTAGCGGAGCCAAAAACATTCAGTACTTC. It translates to CASSQGASGAKNIQYF.

This chain connects TRBV18 to TRBJ1-5; no definite D call. The CDR3 is 13 residues long. V shed 6 bases and J shed 3 bases, with 9 bases lying between them. Germline V CDR1 and CDR2: KGHSH, LQKENI. The CDR3 loop is CASSESTNQPQHF. The CDR3 DNA follows: TGTGCCAGCTCTGAAAGCACCAATCAGCCCCAGCATTTT.

This chain links TRBV4-2 with TRBJ2-7, with unresolved D. Germline V lookup: CDR1 LGHNA, CDR2 YNFKEQ. Trimming removed 0 bases from V and 2 bases from J, with 11 bases in between. This CDR3 region has 15 residues. The CDR3 region is CASSQETGRTYEQYF. In DNA form, the CDR3 reads TGTGCCAGCAGCCAAGAAACGGGTAGGACCTACGAGCAGTACTTC.

This clonotype has only a few counts. The rearrangement links TRBV7-2 to TRBJ2-1; 13 bases are a match to TRBD2. After removal of 5 bases from V and 7 bases from J, the junction contained 11 bases not matched to a gene. CDR3 size: 17 residues. CDR1 SGHTA and CDR2 FQGNSA come from the germline V gene. DNA of the CDR3: TGTGCCAGCAGCCCAACCTATACTAGCGGGAGGGTAAATGAGCAGTTCTTC. This sequence encodes CASSPTYTSGRVNEQFF.

Points on this clonotype: A much larger clone sits a single nucleotide away, making a read error possible. The gene calls are TRBV20-1 and TRBJ2-7, with D possibly being TRBD2 (6 bases). Per germline, CDR1 DFQATT and CDR2 SNEGSKA (reference sequence). The CDR3 has 15 amino acids. CDR3 bases: TGCGGTGCTAGAGAGGCGGGACGGAGTGTTCACGAGCAGTACTTC. This codes for CGAREAGRSVHEQYF.

The chain links TRBV6-1 to TRBJ1-5; D not certain. The CDR3 sequence is 13 residues long. Between the trimmed V and J ends, which lost 5 bases and 7 bases, there was a span of 12 bases. Germline CDR1 MNHNS, CDR2 SASEGT. The CDR3 reads CASSREAQQPQHF. DNA of the CDR3: TGTGCCAGCAGTCGGGAGGCGCAGCAGCCCCAGCATTTT.

This CDR3 is CASSLQGGEQFF. The CDR3 DNA sequence: TGCGCCAGCAGCCTGCAGGGTGGTGAGCAGTTCTTC. The J gene is TRBJ2-1, the V gene TRBV5-1; tentative D call: TRBD1 (5 bases). V was trimmed by 4 bases and J by 9 bases, leaving 11 bases between them. Germline values: CDR1 SGHRS, CDR2 YFSETQ. The CDR3 consists of 12 residues.

The chain links TRBV14 to TRBJ1-1; a weak D match, TRBD1 (5 bases). The CDR3 consists of 13 residues. V lost 4 bases, J lost 5 bases, and 11 bases lay in between. Looked up from germline, CDR1 is SGHDN and CDR2 is FVKESK. The CDR3 sequence: CASSLTVETEAFF. The CDR3 bases are TGTGCCAGCAGCCTGACAGTTGAGACTGAAGCTTTCTTT.

This clonotype was recorded at least ten times. The chain has TRBV12-3 or TRBV12-4 and TRBJ2-1; maybe TRBD1 (6 bases). The CDR3 runs 13 residues. V dropped 6 bases and J dropped 9 bases, with 15 bases sitting between them. The CDR3 region is CASRQGNGAEQFF. Here the CDR3 DNA reads TGTGCCAGCAGGCAGGGGAATGGGGCTGAGCAGTTCTTC.

There are a few counts of this clonotype. The chain uses TRBV10-3 and TRBJ2-6; the D is unclear. This CDR3 comprises 15 residues. Between the trimmed V and J ends, which lost 0 bases and 0 bases, there was a span of 3 bases. The germline CDR1 and CDR2 sequences are ENHRY and SYGVKD. In nucleotides, the CDR3 is TGTGCCATCAGTGAGTCGTACTCTGGGGCCAACGTCCTGACTTTC. Protein: CAISESYSGANVLTF.

The rearrangement joins TRBV10-1 to TRBJ2-5, with D hard to call. Germline V gene sequence: CDR1 WNHNN, CDR2 SYGVQD (reference sequence). The CDR3 loop spans 11 amino acids. V was pared by 10 bases and J by 5 bases, with 11 bases between. The CDR3 protein is CAIAWCETQYF. The CDR3 region has the DNA TGCGCCATTGCGTGGTGTGAGACCCAGTACTTC.

V and J are TRBV18 and TRBJ1-2; 9 nucleotides match TRBD1. Germline V lookup: CDR1 KGHSH, CDR2 LQKENI. This CDR3 is built from 17 residues. J gave up 2 bases and V 8 bases, and 15 bases lay outside the gene matches. The CDR3 loop is CASALVGTGMTNYGYTF. In DNA form, the CDR3 reads TGTGCCAGCGCCTTGGTTGGGACAGGGATGACCAACTATGGCTACACCTTC.